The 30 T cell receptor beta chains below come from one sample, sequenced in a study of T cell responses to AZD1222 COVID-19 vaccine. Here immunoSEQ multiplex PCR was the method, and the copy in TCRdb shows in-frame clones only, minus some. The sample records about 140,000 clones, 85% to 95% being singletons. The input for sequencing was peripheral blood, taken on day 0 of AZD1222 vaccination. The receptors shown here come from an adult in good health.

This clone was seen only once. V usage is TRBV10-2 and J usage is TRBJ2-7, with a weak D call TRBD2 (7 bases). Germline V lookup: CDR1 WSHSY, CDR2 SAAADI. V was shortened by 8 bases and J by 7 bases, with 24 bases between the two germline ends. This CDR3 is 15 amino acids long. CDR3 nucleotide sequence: TGCGCCAGCTGTCTATCCGGGGGGCCCATCCAGGAGCAGTACTTC. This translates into CASCLSGGPIQEQYF.

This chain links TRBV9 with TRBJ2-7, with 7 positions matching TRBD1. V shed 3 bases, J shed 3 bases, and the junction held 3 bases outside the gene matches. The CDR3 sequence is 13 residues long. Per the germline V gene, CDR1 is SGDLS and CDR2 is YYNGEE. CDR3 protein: CASSGGTDYEQYF. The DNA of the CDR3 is TGTGCCAGCAGCGGTGGGACAGACTACGAGCAGTACTTC.

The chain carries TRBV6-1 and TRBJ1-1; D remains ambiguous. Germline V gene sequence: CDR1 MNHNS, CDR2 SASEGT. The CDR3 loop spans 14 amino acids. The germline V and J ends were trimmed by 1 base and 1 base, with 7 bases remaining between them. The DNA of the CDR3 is TGTGCCAGCAGTGAAGGGGGAGGGAACACTGAAGCTTTCTTT. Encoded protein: CASSEGGGNTEAFF.

The CDR3 coding sequence is TGTGCCAGCAGCTTAGCCGGGACAGGGATTGGTAACACCATATATTTT. This codes for CASSLAGTGIGNTIYF. The rearrangement uses TRBV7-2 and TRBJ1-3; TRBD1 matches at 9 bases. The CDR3 has 16 residues. Germline V gene sequence: CDR1 SGHTA, CDR2 FQGNSA. J gave up 7 bases and V 0 bases, and 7 bases lay outside the gene matches. Filled out from reference TRBV7-2 and TRBJ1-3, the complete variable domain reads GAGVSQSPSNKVTEKGKDVELRCDPISGHTALYWYRQSLGQGLEFLIYFQGNSAPDKSGLPSDRFSAERTGGSVSTLTIQRTQQEDSAVYLCASSLAGTGIGNTIYFGEGSWLTVV.

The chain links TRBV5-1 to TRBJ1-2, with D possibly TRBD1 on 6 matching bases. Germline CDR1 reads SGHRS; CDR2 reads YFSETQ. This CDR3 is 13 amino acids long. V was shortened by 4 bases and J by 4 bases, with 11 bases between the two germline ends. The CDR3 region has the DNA TGCGCCAGCAGCCAAGGACAGCCCTATGGCTACACCTTC. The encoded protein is CASSQGQPYGYTF.

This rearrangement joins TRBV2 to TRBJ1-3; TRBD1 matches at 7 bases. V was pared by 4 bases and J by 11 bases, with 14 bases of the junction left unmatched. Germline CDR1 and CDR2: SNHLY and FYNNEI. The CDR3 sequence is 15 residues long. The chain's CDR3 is CASSGGGTEYPAIYF. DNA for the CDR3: TGTGCCAGCAGTGGTGGGGGGACAGAGTACCCTGCCATATATTTT.

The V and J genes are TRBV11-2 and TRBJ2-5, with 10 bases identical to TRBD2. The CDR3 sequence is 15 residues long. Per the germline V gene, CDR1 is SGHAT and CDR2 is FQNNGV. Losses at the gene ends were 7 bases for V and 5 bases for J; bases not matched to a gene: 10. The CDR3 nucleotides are TGTGCCAGCACCCCCGGAGCGGGAGGGCCGGAGACCCAGTACTTC. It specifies CASTPGAGGPETQYF.

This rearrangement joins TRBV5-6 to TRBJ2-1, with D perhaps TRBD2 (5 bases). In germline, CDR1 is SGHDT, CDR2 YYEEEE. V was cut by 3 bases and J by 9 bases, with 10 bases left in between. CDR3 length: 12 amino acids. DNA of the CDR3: TGTGCCAGCAGCTACCAGAGGGTTGAGCAGTTCTTC. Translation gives CASSYQRVEQFF. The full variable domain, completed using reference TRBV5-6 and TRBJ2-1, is DAGVTQSPTHLIKTRGQQVTLRCSPKSGHDTVSWYQQALGQGPQFIFQYYEEEERQRGNFPDRFSGHQFPNYSSELNVNALLLGDSALYLCASSYQRVEQFFGPGTRLTVL.

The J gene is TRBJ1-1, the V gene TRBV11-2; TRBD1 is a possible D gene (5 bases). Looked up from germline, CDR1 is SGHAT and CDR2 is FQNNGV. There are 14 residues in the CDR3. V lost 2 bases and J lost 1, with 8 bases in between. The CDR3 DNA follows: TGTGCCAGCAGCTTATACCAGGGGAACACTGAAGCTTTCTTT. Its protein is CASSLYQGNTEAFF.

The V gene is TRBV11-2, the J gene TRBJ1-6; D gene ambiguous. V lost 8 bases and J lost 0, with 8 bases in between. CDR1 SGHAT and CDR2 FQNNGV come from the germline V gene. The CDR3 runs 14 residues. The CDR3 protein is CASRISSYNSPLHF. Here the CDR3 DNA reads TGTGCCAGCCGGATTTCCTCCTATAATTCACCCCTCCACTTT.

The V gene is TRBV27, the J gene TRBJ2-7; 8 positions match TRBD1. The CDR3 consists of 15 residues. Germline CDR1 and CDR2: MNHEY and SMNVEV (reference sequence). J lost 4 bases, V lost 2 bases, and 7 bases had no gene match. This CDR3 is CASSLTRGQRYEQYF. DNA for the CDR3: TGTGCCAGCAGTTTAACCAGGGGGCAAAGGTACGAGCAGTACTTC.

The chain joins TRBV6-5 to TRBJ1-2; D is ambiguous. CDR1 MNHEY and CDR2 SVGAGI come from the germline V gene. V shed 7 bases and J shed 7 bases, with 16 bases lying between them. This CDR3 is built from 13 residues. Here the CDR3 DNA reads TGTGCCAGCAAGTTAAGCTCTTCGGGTGGCTACACCTTC. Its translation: CASKLSSSGGYTF.

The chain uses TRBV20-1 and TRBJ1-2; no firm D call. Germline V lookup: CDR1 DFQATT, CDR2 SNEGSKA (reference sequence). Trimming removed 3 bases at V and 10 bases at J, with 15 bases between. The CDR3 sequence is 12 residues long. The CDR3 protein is CSASAQDPTYTF. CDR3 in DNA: TGCAGTGCTAGTGCGCAGGATCCAACCTACACCTTC.

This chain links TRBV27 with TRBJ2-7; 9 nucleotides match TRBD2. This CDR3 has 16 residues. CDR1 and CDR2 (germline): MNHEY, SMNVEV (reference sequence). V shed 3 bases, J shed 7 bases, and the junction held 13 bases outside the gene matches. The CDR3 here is CASSFLLAGGPGEQYF. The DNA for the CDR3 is TGTGCCAGCAGTTTCCTCCTGGCGGGGGGGCCTGGGGAGCAGTACTTC.

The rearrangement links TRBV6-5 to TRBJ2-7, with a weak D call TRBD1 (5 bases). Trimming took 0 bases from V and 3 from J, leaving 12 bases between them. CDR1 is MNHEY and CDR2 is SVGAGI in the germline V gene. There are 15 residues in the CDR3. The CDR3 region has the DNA TGTGCCAGCAGTTACTCGGGCCTGGGGCACTACGAGCAGTACTTC. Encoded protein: CASSYSGLGHYEQYF.

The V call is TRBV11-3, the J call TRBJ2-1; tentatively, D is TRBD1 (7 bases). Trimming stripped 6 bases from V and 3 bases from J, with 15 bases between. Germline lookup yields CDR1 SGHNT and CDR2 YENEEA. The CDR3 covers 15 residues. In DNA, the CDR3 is TGTGCCAGCAGAGGTTCAGGGGGGTACTACAATGAGCAGTTCTTC. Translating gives CASRGSGGYYNEQFF.

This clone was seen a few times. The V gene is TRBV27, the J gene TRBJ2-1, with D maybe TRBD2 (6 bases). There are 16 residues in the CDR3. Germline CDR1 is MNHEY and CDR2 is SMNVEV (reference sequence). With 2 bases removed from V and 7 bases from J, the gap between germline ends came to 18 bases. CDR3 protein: CASSLGGGLSGNEQFF. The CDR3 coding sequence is TGTGCCAGCAGTTTAGGGGGTGGACTATCGGGTAATGAGCAGTTCTTC.

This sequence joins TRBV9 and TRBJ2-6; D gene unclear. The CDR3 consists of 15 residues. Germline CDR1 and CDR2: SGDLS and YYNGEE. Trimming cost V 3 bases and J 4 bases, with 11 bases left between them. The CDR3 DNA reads TGTGCCAGCAGCGAAGCCTCGTTCGGGGCCAACGTCCTGACTTTC. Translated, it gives CASSEASFGANVLTF.

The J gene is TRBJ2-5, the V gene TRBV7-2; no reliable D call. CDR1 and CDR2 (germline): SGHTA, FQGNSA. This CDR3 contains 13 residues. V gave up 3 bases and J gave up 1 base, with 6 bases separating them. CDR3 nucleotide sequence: TGTGCCAGCAGCTTGCATACCCAAGAGACCCAGTACTTC. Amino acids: CASSLHTQETQYF.

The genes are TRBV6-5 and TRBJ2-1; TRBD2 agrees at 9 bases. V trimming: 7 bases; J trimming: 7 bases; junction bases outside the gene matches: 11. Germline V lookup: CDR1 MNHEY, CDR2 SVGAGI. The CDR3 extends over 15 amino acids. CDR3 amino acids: CASKISGGFLNEQFF. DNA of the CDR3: TGTGCCAGCAAAATTAGCGGGGGATTTCTTAATGAGCAGTTCTTC.

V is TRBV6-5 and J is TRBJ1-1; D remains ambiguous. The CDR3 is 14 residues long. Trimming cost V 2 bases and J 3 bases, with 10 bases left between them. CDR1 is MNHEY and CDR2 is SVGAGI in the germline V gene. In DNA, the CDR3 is TGTGCCAGCAGTTACACCCTCGCGGACACTGAAGCTTTCTTT. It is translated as CASSYTLADTEAFF.

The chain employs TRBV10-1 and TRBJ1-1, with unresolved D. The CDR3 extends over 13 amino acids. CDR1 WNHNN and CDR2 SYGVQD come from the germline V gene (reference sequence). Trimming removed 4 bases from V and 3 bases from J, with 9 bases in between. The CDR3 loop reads CASSAREYTEAFF. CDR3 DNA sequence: TGCGCCAGCAGTGCAAGGGAGTACACTGAAGCTTTCTTT.

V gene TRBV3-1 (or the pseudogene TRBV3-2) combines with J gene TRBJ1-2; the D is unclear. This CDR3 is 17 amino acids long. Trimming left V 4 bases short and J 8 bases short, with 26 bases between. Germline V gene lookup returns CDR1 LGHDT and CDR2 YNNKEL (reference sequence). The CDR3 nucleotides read TGTGCCAGCAGCCCATTTCCGGACGCCGTAATCCCGCGGGGCTACACCTTC. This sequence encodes CASSPFPDAVIPRGYTF.

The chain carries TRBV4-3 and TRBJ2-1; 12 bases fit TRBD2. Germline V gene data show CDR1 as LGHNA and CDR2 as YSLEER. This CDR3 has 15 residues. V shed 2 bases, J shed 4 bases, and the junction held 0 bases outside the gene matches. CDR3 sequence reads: CASSQLAGGYNEQFF. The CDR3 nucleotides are TGCGCCAGCAGCCAACTAGCGGGGGGGTACAATGAGCAGTTCTTC.

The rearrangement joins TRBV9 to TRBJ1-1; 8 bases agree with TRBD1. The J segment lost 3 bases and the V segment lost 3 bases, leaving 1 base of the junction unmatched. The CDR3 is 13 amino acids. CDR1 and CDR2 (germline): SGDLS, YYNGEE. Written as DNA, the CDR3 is TGTGCCAGCAGCGCGACAGGGGACACTGAAGCTTTCTTT. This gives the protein CASSATGDTEAFF.

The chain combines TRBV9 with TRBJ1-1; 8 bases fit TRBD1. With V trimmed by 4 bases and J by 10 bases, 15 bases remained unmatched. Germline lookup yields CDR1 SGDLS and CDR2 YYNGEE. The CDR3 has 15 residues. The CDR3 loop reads CASSTLTGAPSGAFF. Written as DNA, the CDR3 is TGTGCCAGCAGCACCCTGACAGGGGCCCCATCTGGAGCTTTCTTT.

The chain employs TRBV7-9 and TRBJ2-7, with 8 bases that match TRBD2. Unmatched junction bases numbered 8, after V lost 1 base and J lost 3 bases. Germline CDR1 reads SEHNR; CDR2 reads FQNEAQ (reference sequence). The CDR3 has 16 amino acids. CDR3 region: CASSLVFSGTSYEQYF. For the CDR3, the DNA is TGTGCCAGCAGCTTAGTATTTAGCGGGACTAGCTACGAGCAGTACTTC.

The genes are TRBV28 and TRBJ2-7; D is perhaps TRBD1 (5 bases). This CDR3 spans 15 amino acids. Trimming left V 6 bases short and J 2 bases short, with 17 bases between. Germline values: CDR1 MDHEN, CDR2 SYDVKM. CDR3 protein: CASSPVKGSTYEQYF. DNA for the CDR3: TGTGCCAGCAGCCCCGTTAAGGGGTCCACCTACGAGCAGTACTTC.

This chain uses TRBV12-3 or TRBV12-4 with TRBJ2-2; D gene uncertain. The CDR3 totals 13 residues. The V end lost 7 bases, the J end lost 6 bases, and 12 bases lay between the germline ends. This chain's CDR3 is CASNPDLAGELFF. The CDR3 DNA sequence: TGTGCCAGCAACCCAGATCTTGCCGGGGAGCTGTTTTTT.

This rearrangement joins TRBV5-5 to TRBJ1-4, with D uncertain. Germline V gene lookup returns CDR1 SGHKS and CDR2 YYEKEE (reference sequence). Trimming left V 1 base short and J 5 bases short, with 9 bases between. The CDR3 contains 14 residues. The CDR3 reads CASSLWTANEKLFF. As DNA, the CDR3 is TGTGCCAGCAGCTTGTGGACGGCGAATGAAAAACTGTTTTTT.